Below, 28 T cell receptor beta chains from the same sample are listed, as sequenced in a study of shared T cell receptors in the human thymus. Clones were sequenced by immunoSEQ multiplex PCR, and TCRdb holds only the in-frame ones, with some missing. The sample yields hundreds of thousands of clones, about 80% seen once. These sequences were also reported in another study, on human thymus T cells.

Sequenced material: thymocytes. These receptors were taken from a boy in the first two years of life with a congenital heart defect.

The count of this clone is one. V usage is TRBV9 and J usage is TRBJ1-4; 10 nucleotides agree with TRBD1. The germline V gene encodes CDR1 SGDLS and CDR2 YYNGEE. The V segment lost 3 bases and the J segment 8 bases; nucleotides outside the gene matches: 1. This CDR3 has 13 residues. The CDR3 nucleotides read TGTGCCAGCAGCGCGGGACAGGGGGAAAAACTGTTTTTT. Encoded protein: CASSAGQGEKLFF. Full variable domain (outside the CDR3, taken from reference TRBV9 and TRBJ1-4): DSGVTQTPKHLITATGQRVTLRCSPRSGDLSVYWYQQSLDQGLQFLIQYYNGEERAKGNILERFSAQQFPDLHSELNLSSLELGDSALYFCASSAGQGEKLFFGSGTQLSVL.

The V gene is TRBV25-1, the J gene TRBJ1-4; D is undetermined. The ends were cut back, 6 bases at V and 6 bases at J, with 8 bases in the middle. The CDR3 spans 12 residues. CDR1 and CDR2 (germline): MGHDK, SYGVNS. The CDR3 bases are TGTGCCAGCAGCAACAGCCATGAAAAACTGTTTTTT. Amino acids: CASSNSHEKLFF.

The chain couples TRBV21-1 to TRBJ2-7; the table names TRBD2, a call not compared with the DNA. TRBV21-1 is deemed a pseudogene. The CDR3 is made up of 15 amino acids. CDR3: CASPWRPWVSYEQYF. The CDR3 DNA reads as TGTGCCAGCCCTTGGAGACCCTGGGTCTCCTACGAGCAGTACTTC.

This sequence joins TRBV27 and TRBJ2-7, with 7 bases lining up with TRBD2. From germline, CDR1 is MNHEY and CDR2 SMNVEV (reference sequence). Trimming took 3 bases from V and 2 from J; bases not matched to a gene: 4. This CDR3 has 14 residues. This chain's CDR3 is CASSFWDYTYEQYF. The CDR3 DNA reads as TGTGCCAGCAGTTTTTGGGACTACACCTACGAGCAGTACTTC.

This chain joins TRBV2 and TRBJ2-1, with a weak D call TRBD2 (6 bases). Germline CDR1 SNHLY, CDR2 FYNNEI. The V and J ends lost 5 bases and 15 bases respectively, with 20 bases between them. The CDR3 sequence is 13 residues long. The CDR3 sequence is CASSSPLCPEGFF. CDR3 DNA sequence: TGTGCCAGCAGTTCCCCTCTGTGCCCGGAGGGGTTCTTC.

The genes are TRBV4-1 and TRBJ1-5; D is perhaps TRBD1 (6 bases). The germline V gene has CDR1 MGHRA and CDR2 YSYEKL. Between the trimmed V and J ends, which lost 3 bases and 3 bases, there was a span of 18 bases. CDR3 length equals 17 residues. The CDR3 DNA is TGCGCCAGCAGCCATCCCCCAGGGGACGGAACCAATCAGCCCCAGCATTTT. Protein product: CASSHPPGDGTNQPQHF.

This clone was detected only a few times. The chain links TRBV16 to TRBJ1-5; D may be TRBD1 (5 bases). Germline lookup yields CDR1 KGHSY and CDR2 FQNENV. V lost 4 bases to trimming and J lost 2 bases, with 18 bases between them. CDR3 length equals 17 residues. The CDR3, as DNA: TGTGCCAGCAGCCCCCAGGCAGGGTTCGAGGGCAATCAGCCCCAGCATTTT. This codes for CASSPQAGFEGNQPQHF.

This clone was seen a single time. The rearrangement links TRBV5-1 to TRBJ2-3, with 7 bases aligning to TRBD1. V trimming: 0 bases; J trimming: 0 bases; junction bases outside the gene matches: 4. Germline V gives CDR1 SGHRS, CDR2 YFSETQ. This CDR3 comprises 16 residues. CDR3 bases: TGCGCCAGCAGCTTGGTGACGGACAGGAGCACAGATACGCAGTATTTT. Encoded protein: CASSLVTDRSTDTQYF.

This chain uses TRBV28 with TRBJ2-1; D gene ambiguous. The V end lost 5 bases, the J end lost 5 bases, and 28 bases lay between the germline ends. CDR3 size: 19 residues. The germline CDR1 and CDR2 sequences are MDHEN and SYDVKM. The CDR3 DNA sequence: TGTGCCAGCAGTGATCCGGGTAGACTTCCGGCGTTTGATGACAATGAGCAGTTCTTC. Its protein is CASSDPGRLPAFDDNEQFF.

DNA of the CDR3: TGTGCCAGCAGGGTCGGGGTCGGGGAGCTGTTTTTT. Amino acids: CASRVGVGELFF. This rearrangement joins TRBV6-5 to TRBJ2-2; D is perhaps TRBD2 (5 bases). Deletions cut 6 bases from V and 7 bases from J, with 9 bases between. Germline V gives CDR1 MNHEY, CDR2 SVGAGI. This CDR3 has 12 residues.

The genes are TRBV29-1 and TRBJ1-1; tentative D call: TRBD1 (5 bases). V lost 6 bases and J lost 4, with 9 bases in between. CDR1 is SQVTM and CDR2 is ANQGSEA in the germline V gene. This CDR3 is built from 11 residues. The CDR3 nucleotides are TGCAGCGTGGGACTGCCCACTGAAGCTTTCTTT. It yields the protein CSVGLPTEAFF.

CDR3 nucleotide sequence: TGTGCCAGCAGTGGTTCCGGGAGACGGAACGAGCAGTACTTC. Encoded protein: CASSGSGRRNEQYF. V usage is TRBV2 and J usage is TRBJ2-7; D possibly corresponds to TRBD2 (6 bases). The CDR3 runs 14 residues. The germline CDR1 and CDR2 sequences are SNHLY and FYNNEI. Trimming took off 4 bases at V and 5 bases at J, with 15 bases between the two ends.

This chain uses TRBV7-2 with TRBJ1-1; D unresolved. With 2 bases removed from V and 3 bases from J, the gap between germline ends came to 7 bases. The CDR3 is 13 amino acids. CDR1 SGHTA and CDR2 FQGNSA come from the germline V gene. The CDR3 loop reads CASSLLQYTEAFF. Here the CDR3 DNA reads TGTGCCAGCAGCTTACTACAGTACACTGAAGCTTTCTTT. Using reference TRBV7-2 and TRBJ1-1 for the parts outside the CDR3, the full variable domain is GAGVSQSPSNKVTEKGKDVELRCDPISGHTALYWYRQSLGQGLEFLIYFQGNSAPDKSGLPSDRFSAERTGGSVSTLTIQRTQQEDSAVYLCASSLLQYTEAFFGQGTRLTVV.

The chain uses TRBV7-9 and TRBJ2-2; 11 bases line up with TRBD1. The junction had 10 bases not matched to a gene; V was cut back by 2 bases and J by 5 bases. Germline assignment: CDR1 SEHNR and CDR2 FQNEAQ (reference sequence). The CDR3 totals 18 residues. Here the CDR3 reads CASSLLPDRGLYTGELFF. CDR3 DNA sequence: TGTGCCAGCAGCTTACTGCCGGACAGGGGGCTATATACCGGGGAGCTGTTTTTT.

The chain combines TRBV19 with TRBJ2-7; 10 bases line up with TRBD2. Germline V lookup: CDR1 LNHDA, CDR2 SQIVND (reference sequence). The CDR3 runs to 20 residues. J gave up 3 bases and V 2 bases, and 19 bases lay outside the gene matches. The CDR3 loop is CASSITGQRASGRNDYEQYF. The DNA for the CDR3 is TGTGCCAGTAGTATAACGGGCCAGAGGGCTAGCGGGAGAAACGACTACGAGCAGTACTTC.

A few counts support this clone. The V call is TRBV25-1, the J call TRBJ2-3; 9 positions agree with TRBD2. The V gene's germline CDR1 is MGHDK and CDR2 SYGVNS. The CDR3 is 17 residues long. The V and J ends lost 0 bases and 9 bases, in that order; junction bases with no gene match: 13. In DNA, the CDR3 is TGTGCCAGCAGTGAATACCGGGCGGGAGGGGCCGGAGGGACGCAGTATTTT. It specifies CASSEYRAGGAGGTQYF.

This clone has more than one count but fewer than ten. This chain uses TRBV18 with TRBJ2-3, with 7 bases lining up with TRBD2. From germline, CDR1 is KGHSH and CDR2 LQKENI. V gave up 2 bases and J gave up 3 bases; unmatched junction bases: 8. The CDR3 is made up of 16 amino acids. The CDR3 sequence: CASSPYAREKTDTQYF. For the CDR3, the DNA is TGTGCCAGCTCACCATACGCGCGGGAGAAAACAGATACGCAGTATTTT. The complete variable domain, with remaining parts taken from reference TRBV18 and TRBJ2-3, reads NAGVMQNPRHLVRRRGQEARLRCSPMKGHSHVYWYRQLPEEGLKFMVYLQKENIIDESGMPKERFSAEFPKEGPSILRIQQVVRGDSAAYFCASSPYAREKTDTQYFGPGTRLTVL.

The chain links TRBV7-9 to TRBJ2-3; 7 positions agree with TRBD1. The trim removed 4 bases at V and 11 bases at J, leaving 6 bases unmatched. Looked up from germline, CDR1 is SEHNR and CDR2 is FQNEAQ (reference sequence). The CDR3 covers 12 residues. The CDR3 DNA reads TGTGCCAGCAGCTCCACGCAGGGGGTGCAGTATTTT. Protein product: CASSSTQGVQYF.

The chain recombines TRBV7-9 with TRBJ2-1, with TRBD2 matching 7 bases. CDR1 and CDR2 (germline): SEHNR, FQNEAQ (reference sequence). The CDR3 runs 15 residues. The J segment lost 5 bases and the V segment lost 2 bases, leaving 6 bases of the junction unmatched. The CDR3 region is CASSLHSLADNEQFF. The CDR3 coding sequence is TGTGCCAGCAGCTTACATTCTCTAGCGGACAATGAGCAGTTCTTC.

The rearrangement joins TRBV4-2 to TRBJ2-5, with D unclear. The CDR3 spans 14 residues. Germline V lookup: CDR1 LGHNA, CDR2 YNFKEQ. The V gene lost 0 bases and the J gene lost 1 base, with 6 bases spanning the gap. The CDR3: CASSQETPQETQYF. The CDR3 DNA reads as TGTGCCAGCAGCCAAGAGACACCCCAAGAGACCCAGTACTTC.

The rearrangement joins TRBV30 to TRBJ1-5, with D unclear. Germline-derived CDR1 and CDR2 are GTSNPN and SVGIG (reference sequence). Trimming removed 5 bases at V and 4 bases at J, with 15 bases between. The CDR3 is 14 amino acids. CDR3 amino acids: CAWALGVSNQPQHF. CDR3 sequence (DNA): TGTGCCTGGGCTCTCGGGGTATCGAATCAGCCCCAGCATTTT. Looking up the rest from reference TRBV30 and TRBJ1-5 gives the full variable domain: SQTIHQWPATLVQPVGSPLSLECTVEGTSNPNLYWYRQAAGRGLQLLFYSVGIGQISSEVPQNLSASRPQDRQFILSSKKLLLSDSGFYLCAWALGVSNQPQHFGDGTRLSIL.

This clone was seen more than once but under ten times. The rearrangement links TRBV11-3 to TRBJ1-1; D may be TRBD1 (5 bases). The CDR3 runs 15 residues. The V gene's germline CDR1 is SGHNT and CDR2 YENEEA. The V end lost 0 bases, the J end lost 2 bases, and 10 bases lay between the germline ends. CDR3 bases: TGTGCCAGCAGCTTAGATCTGGGGGGTAACACTGAAGCTTTCTTT. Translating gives CASSLDLGGNTEAFF. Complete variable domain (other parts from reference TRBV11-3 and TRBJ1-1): EAGVVQSPRYKIIEKKQPVAFWCNPISGHNTLYWYLQNLGQGPELLIRYENEEAVDDSQLPKDRFSAERLKGVDSTLKIQPAELGDSAVYLCASSLDLGGNTEAFFGQGTRLTVV.

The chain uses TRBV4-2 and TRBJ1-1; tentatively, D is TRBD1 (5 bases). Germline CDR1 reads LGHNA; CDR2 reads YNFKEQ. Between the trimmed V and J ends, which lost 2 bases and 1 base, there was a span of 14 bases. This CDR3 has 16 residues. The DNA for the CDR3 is TGTGCCAGCAGCCAAACTCCTCAGGGCCGGAACACTGAAGCTTTCTTT. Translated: CASSQTPQGRNTEAFF.

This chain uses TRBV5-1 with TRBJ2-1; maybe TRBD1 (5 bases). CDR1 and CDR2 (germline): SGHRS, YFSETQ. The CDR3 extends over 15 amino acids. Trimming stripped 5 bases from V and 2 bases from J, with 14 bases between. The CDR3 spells CASSPQAGTYNEQFF. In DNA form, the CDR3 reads TGCGCCAGCAGTCCACAGGCCGGCACCTACAATGAGCAGTTCTTC. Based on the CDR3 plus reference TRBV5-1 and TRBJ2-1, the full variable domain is KAGVTQTPRYLIKTRGQQVTLSCSPISGHRSVSWYQQTPGQGLQFLFEYFSETQRNKGNFPGRFSGRQFSNSRSEMNVSTLELGDSALYLCASSPQAGTYNEQFFGPGTRLTVL.

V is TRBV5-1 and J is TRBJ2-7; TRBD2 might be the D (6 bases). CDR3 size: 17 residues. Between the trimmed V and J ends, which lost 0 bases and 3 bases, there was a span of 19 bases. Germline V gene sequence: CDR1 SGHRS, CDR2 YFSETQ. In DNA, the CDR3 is TGCGCCAGCAGCTTGGGTTTCGGGCGGGACCCTTACTACGAGCAGTACTTC. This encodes CASSLGFGRDPYYEQYF.

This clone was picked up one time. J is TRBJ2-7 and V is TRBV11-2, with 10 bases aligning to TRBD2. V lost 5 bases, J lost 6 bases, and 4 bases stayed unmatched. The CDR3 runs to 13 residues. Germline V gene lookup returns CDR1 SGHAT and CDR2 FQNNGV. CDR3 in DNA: TGTGCCAGCAGCGACCTAGCGGGAGTCGAGCAGTACTTC. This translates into CASSDLAGVEQYF.

The CDR3 DNA is TGTGCCACCAGCAGGGGGCAGGGGGGCTACGAGCAGTACTTC. It is translated as CATSRGQGGYEQYF. The chain joins TRBV15 to TRBJ2-7; weak D call: TRBD1 (7 bases). Trimming shortened V by 3 bases and J by 3 bases, and 12 bases separated the two germline ends. CDR1 is LNHNV and CDR2 is YYDKDF in the germline V gene (reference sequence). The CDR3 totals 14 residues.

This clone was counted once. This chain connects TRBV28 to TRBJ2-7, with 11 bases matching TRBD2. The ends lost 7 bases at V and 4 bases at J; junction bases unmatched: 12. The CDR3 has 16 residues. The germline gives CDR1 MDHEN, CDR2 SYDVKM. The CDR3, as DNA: TGTGCCAGCACCCCACCCTCTAGCGGGAGGAAGTACGAGCAGTACTTC. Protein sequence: CASTPPSSGRKYEQYF.